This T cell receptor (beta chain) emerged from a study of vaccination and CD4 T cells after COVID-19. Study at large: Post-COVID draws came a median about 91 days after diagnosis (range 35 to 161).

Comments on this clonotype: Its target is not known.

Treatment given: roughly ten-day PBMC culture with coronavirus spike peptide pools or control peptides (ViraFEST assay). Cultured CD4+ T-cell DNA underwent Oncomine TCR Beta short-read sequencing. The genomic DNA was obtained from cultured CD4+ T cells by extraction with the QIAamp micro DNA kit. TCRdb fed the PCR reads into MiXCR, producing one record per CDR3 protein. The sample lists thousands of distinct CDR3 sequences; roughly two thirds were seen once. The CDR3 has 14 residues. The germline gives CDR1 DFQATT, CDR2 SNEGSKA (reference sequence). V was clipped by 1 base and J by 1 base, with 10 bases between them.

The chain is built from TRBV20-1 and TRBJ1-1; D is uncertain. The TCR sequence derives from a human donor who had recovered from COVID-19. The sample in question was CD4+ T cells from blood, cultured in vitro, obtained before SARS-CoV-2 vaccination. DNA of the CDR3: TGCAGTGCTAGAGGGGTGCGTGCGAACACTGAAGCTTTCTTT. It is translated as CSARGVRANTEAFF.